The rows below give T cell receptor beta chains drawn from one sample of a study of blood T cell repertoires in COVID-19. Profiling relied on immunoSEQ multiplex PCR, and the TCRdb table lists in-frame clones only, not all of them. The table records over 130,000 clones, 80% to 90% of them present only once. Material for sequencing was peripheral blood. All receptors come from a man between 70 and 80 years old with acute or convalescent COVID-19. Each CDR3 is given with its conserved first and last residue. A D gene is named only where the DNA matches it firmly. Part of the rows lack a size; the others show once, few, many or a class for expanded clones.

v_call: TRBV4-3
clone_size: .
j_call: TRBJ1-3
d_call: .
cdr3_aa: CASSQVTGSSGNTIYF
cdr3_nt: TGCGCCAGCAGCCAAGTCACAGGGTCCTCTGGAAACACCATATATTTT

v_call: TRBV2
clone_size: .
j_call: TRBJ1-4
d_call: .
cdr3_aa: CASSEVGDNEKLFF
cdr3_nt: TGTGCCAGCAGTGAAGTGGGAGATAATGAAAAACTGTTTTTT

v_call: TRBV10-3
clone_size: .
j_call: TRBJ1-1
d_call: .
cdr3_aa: CAISESSPRGKNTEAFF
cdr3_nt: TGTGCCATCAGTGAGTCGAGCCCGAGAGGGAAGAACACTGAAGCTTTCTTT

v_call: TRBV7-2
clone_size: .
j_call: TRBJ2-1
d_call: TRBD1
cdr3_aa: CASSSDRGSYNEQFF
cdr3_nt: TGTGCCAGCAGCTCGGACAGGGGATCCTACAATGAGCAGTTCTTC

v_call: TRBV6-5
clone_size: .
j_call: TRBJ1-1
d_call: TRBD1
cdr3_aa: CASSFQGAVNTEAFF
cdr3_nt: TGTGCCAGCAGTTTCCAGGGGGCCGTGAACACTGAAGCTTTCTTT

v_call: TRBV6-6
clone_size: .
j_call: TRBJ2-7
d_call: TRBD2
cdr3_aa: CASSYPGLAGKGGQYF
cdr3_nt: TGTGCCAGCAGTTACCCCGGACTAGCGGGAAAGGGGGGGCAGTACTTC

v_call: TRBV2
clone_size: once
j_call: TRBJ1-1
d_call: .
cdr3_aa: CASNRQMNTEAFF
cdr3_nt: TGTGCCAGCAACCGACAGATGAACACTGAAGCTTTCTTT

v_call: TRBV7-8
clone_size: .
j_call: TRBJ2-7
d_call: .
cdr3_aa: CASSLHRTSYTYEQYF
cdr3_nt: TGTGCCAGCAGCTTACACAGGACAAGTTATACCTACGAGCAGTACTTC

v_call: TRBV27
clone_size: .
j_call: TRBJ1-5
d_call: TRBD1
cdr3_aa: CASSQTGGANQPQHF
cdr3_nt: TGTGCCAGCAGTCAGACAGGGGGCGCCAATCAGCCCCAGCATTTT

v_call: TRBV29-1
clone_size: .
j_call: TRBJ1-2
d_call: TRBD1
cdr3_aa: CSAPGTGVNYGYTF
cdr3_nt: TGCAGCGCCCCCGGGACAGGGGTCAACTATGGCTACACCTTC

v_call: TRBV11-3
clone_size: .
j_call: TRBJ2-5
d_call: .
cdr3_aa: CASSLGRSQETQYF
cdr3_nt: TGTGCCAGCAGCTTAGGGAGAAGCCAAGAGACCCAGTACTTC